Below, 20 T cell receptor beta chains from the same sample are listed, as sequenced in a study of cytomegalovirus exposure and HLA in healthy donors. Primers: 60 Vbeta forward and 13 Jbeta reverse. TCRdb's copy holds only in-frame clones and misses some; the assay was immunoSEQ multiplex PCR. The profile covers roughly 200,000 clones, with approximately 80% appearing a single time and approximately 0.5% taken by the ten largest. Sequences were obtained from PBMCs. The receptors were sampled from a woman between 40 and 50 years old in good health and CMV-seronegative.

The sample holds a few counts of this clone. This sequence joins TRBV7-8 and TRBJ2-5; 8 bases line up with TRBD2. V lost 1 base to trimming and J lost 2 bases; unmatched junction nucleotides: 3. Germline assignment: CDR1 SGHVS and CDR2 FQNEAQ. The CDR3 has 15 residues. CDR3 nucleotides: TGTGCCAGCAGCTTAGTAGCGGGGAGTCAAGAGACCCAGTACTTC. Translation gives CASSLVAGSQETQYF.

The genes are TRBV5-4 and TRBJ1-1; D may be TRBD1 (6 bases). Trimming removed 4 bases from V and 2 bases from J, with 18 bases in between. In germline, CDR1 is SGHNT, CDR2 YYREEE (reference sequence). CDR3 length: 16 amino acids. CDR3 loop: CASSPRPDSGNTEAFF. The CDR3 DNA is TGTGCCAGCAGCCCGCGTCCGGACAGCGGTAACACTGAAGCTTTCTTT. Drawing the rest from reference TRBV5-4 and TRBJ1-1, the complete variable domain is ETGVTQSPTHLIKTRGQQVTLRCSSQSGHNTVSWYQQALGQGPQFIFQYYREEENGRGNFPPRFSGLQFPNYSSELNVNALELDDSALYLCASSPRPDSGNTEAFFGQGTRLTVV.

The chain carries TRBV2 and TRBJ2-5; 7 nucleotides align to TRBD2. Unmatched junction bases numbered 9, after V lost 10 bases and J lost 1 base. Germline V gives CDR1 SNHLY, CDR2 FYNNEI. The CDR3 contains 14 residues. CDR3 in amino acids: CAISGGMSQETQYF. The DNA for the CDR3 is TGTGCCATTTCCGGGGGGATGTCCCAAGAGACCCAGTACTTC.

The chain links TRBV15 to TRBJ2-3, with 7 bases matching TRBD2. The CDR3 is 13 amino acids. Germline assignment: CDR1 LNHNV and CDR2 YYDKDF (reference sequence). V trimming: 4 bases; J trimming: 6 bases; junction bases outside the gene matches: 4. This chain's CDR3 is CATSTWGGDTQYF. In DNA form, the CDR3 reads TGTGCCACCAGCACGTGGGGGGGGGATACGCAGTATTTT.

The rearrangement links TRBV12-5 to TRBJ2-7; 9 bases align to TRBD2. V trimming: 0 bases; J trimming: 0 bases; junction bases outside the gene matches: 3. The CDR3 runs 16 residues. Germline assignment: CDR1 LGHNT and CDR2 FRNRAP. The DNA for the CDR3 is TGTGCTAGTGGTTTGGTTCCTAGCGGGGCCTCCTACGAGCAGTACTTC. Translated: CASGLVPSGASYEQYF.

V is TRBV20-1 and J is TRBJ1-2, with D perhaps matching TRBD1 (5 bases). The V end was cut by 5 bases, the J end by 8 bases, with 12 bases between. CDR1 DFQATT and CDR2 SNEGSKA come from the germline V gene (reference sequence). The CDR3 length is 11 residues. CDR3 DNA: TGCAGTGCTCTGGACAAGCCCGGCTACACCTTC. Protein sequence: CSALDKPGYTF.

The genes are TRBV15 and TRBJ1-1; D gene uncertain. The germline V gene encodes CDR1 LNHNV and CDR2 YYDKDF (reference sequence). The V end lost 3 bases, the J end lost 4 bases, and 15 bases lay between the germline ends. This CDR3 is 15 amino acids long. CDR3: CATSSSQVAGTEAFF. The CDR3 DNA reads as TGTGCCACCAGCAGCTCTCAGGTCGCGGGCACTGAAGCTTTCTTT.

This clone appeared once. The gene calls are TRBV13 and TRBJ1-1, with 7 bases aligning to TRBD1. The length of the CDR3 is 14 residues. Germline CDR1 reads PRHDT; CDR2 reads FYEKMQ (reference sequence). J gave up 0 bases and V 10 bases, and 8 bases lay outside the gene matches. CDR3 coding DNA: TGTGCCACCCGTCCGGGACAGCTGAACACTGAAGCTTTCTTT. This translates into CATRPGQLNTEAFF.

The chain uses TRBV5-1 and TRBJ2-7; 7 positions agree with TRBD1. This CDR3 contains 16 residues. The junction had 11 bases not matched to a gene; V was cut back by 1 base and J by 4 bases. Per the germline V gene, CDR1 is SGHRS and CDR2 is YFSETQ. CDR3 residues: CASSLNTGTGAYEQYF. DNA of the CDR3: TGCGCCAGCAGCTTGAATACGGGTACAGGGGCTTACGAGCAGTACTTC.

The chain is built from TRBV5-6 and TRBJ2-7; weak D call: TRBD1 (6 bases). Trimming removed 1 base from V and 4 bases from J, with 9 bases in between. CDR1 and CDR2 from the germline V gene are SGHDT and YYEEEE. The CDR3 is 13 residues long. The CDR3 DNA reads TGTGCCAGCAGCTTGCACAGGGAGTACGAGCAGTACTTC. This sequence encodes CASSLHREYEQYF.

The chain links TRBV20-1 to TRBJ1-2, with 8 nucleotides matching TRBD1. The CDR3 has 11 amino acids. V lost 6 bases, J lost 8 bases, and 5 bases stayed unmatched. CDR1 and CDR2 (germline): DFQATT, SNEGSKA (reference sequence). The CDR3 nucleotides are TGCAGTGCCCGGGACAGGCGAGGCTACACCTTC. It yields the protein CSARDRRGYTF.

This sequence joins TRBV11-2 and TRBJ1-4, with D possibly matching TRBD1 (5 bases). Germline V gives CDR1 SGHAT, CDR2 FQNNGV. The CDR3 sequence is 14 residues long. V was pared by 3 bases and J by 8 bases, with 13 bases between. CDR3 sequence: CASSFRGEGEKLFF. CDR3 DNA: TGTGCCAGCAGCTTTAGAGGGGAGGGAGAAAAACTGTTTTTT. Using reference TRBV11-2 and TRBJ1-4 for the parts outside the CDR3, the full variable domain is EAGVAQSPRYKIIEKRQSVAFWCNPISGHATLYWYQQILGQGPKLLIQFQNNGVVDDSQLPKDRFSAERLKGVDSTLKIQPAKLEDSAVYLCASSFRGEGEKLFFGSGTQLSVL.

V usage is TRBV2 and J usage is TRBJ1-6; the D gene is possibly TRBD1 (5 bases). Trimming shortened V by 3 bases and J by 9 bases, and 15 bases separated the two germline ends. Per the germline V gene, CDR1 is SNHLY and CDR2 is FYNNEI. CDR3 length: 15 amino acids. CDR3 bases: TGTGCCAGCAGTGAGGGGGGGGGATTCAGTTCACCCCTCCACTTT. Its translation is CASSEGGGFSSPLHF. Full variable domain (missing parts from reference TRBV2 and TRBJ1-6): EPEVTQTPSHQVTQMGQEVILRCVPISNHLYFYWYRQILGQKVEFLVSFYNNEISEKSEIFDDQFSVERPDGSNFTLKIRSTKLEDSAMYFCASSEGGGFSSPLHFGNGTRLTVT.

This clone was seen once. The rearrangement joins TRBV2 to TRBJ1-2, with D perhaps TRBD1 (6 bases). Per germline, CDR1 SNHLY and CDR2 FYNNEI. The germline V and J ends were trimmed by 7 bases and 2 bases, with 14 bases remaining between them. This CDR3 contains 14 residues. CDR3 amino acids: CASNGGQSNYGYTF. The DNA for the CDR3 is TGTGCCAGCAATGGCGGACAGTCCAACTATGGCTACACCTTC. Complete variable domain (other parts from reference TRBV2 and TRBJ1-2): EPEVTQTPSHQVTQMGQEVILRCVPISNHLYFYWYRQILGQKVEFLVSFYNNEISEKSEIFDDQFSVERPDGSNFTLKIRSTKLEDSAMYFCASNGGQSNYGYTFGSGTRLTVV.

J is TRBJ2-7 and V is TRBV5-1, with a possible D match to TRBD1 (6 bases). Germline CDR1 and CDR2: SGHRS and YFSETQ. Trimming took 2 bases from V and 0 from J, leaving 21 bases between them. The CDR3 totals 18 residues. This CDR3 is CASSFAFKQGSSSYEQYF. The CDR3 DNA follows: TGCGCCAGCAGCTTCGCTTTCAAACAGGGCTCCAGCTCCTACGAGCAGTACTTC.

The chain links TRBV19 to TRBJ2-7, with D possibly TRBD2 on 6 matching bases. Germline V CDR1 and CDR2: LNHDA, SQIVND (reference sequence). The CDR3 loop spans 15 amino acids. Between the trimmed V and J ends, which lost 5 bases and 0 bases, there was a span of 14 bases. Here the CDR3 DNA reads TGTGCCAGTAGTCTCCGGGACTTGAGCTCCTACGAGCAGTACTTC. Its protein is CASSLRDLSSYEQYF.

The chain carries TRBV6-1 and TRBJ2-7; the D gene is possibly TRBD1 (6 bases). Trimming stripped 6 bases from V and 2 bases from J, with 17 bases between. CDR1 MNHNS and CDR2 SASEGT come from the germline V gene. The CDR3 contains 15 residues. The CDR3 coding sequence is TGTGCCAGCAGCCCCATACAGGGATCGCCCTACGAGCAGTACTTC. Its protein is CASSPIQGSPYEQYF.

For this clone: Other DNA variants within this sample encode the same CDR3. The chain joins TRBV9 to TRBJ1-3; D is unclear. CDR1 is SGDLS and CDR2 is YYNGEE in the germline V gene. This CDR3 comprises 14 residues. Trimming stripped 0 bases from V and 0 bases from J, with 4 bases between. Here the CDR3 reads CASSVDSSGNTIYF. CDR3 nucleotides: TGTGCCAGCAGCGTAGATAGCTCTGGAAACACCATATATTTT. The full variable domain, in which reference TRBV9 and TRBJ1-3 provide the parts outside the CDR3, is DSGVTQTPKHLITATGQRVTLRCSPRSGDLSVYWYQQSLDQGLQFLIQYYNGEERAKGNILERFSAQQFPDLHSELNLSSLELGDSALYFCASSVDSSGNTIYFGEGSWLTVV.

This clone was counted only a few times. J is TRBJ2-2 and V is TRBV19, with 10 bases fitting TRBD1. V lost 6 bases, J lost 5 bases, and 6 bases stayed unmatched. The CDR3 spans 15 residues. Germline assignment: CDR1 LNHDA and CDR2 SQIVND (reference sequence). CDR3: CASRTGGEYTGELFF. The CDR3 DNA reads TGTGCCAGTAGGACAGGGGGCGAATATACCGGGGAGCTGTTTTTT.

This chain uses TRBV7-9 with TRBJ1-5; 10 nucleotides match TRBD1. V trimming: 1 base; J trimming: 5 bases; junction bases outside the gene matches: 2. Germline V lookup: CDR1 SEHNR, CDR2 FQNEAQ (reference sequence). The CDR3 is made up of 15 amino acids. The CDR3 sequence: CASSLGDRGHQPQHF. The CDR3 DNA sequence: TGTGCCAGCAGCTTAGGGGACAGGGGCCATCAGCCCCAGCATTTT.